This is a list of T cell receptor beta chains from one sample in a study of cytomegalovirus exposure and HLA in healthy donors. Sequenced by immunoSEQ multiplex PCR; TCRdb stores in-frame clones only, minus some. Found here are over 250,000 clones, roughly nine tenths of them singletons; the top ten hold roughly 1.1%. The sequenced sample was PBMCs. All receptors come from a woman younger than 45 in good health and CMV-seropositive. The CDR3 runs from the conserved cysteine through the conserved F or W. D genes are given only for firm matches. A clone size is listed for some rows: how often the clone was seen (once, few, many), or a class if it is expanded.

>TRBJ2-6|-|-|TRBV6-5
CASSLSGANVLTF
TGTGCCAGCAGCCTCTCTGGGGCCAACGTCCTGACTTTC
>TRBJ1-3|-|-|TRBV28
CASSPGLETGNTIYF
TGTGCCAGCAGTCCCGGCCTCGAAACTGGAAACACCATATATTTT
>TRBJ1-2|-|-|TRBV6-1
CASSEARGTYGGYTF
TGTGCCAGCAGTGAAGCGCGGGGCACATATGGGGGCTACACCTTC
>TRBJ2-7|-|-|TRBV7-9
CASSFGDILPYEQYF
TGTGCCAGCAGCTTCGGGGACATCTTACCCTACGAGCAGTACTTC
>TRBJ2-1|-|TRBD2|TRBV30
CAWTSGHNEQFF
TGTGCCTGGACTAGCGGACATAATGAGCAGTTCTTC
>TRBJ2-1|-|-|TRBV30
CAWTGRPNTPSYNEQFF
TGTGCCTGGACTGGGCGGCCAAATACACCCTCCTACAATGAGCAGTTCTTC
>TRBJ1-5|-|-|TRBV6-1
CASSKNSNQPQHF
TGTGCCAGCAGCAAGAATAGCAATCAGCCCCAGCATTTT
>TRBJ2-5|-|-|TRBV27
CASSLIGGTEETQYF
TGTGCCAGCAGTTTAATCGGCGGGACCGAAGAGACCCAGTACTTC
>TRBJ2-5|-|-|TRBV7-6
CASSFPSSRGETQYF
TGTGCCAGCAGCTTTCCCTCCTCGCGAGGAGAGACCCAGTACTTC
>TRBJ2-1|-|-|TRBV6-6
CASSPRTQGMNEQFF
TGTGCCAGCAGTCCCCGGACTCAAGGTATGAATGAGCAGTTCTTC
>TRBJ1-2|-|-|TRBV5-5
CASSLATQDVNYGYTF
TGTGCCAGCAGCTTGGCCACACAGGACGTCAACTATGGCTACACCTTC
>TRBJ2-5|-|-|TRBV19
CASSNQQGGTQYF
TGTGCCAGTAGTAATCAACAGGGAGGGACCCAGTACTTC
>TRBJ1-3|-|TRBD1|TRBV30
CAWRGQVSGNTIYF
TGTGCCTGGAGGGGACAGGTCTCTGGAAACACCATATATTTT
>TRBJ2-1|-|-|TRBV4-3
CASSQGRLDGEQFF
TGCGCCAGCAGCCAGGGCCGACTTGACGGTGAGCAGTTCTTC
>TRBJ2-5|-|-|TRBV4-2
CASSQDRAGAETQYF
TGTGCCAGCAGCCAAGATCGGGCTGGAGCTGAGACCCAGTACTTC
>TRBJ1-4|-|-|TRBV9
CASSVVPSWDEKLFF
TGTGCCAGCAGCGTAGTTCCCTCGTGGGATGAAAAACTGTTTTTT
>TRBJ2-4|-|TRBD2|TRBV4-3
CASSQVAGGAYIQYF
TGCGCCAGCAGCCAAGTAGCGGGGGGGGCGTACATTCAGTACTTC
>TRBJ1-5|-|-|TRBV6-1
CATTHLQPQHF
TGTGCCACCACCCACCTACAGCCCCAGCATTTT
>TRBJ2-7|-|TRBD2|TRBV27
CASGGGRYEQYF
TGTGCCAGCGGCGGGGGAAGGTACGAGCAGTACTTC
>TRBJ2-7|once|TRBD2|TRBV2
CASRSGTSETYEQYF
TGTGCCAGCAGATCCGGGACTAGCGAAACCTACGAGCAGTACTTC
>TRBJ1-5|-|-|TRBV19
CASSIGRISNQPQHF
TGTGCCAGTAGTATCGGCAGGATTAGCAATCAGCCCCAGCATTTT
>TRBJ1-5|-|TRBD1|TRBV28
CASSLNRGPGGNQPQHF
TGTGCCAGCAGTTTAAACAGGGGGCCAGGGGGCAATCAGCCCCAGCATTTT
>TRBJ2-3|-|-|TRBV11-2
CASSLDFGPQDTQYF
TGTGCCAGCAGCTTGGATTTCGGCCCTCAAGATACGCAGTATTTT
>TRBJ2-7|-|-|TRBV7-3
CASSLRRDEQYF
TGTGCCAGCAGCTTAAGACGGGACGAGCAGTACTTC
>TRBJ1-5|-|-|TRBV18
CASSPAQGRGQPQHF
TGTGCCAGCTCACCAGCCCAGGGAAGGGGTCAGCCCCAGCATTTT
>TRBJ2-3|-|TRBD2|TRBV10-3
CAIRAAGAADTQYF
TGTGCCATCAGAGCCGCGGGAGCGGCAGATACGCAGTATTTT
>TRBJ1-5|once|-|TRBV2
CASALGGAVQPQHF
TGTGCCAGCGCCCTCGGGGGGGCGGTTCAGCCCCAGCATTTT
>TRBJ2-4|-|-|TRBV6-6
CASSYSARENIQYF
TGTGCCAGCAGTTACTCGGCCCGAGAAAACATTCAGTACTTC
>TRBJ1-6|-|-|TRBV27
CASSPQYSPLHF
TGTGCCAGCAGTCCCCAGTATTCACCCCTCCACTTT
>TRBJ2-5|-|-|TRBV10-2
CASSEVVGTQYF
TGCGCCAGCAGTGAGGTGGTGGGGACCCAGTACTTC
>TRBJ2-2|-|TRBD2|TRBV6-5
CASSYRGLAESGELFF
TGTGCCAGCAGTTACCGTGGACTAGCGGAGTCAGGGGAGCTGTTTTTT
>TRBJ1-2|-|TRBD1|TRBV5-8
CASRRQGGGYTF
TGTGCCAGCAGACGACAGGGAGGAGGCTACACCTTC
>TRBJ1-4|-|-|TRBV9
CASSVGSIQANEKLFF
TGTGCCAGCAGCGTAGGATCCATCCAGGCTAATGAAAAACTGTTTTTT
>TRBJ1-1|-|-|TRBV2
CASRTVRGNTEAFF
TGTGCCAGCAGGACGGTGAGGGGGAACACTGAAGCTTTCTTT
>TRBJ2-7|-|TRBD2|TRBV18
CASSSASGVAYEQYF
TGTGCCAGCTCATCCGCTAGCGGGGTGGCCTACGAGCAGTACTTC
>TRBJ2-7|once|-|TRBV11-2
CASSLAIAGTRIYEQYF
TGTGCCAGCAGCTTAGCTATCGCTGGGACACGGATCTACGAGCAGTACTTC
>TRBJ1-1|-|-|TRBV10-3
CAIRSTQVNTEAFF
TGTGCCATCAGGTCCACACAGGTGAACACTGAAGCTTTCTTT
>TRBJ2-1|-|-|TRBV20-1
CSARRGNEQFF
TGCAGTGCTAGGCGGGGCAATGAGCAGTTCTTC
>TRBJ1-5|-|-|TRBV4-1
CASSQEAGTILGQPQHF
TGCGCCAGCAGCCAAGAAGCCGGGACCATCTTGGGTCAGCCCCAGCATTTT
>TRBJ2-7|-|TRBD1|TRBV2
CASRRGQGGYEQYF
TGTGCCAGCAGGAGGGGACAGGGGGGCTACGAGCAGTACTTC
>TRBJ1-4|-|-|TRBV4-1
CASSQLSGTNEKLFF
TGCGCCAGCAGCCAACTCAGTGGAACTAATGAAAAACTGTTTTTT
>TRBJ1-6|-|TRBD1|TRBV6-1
CASRLDRVRDSPLHF
TGTGCCAGCAGGCTGGACAGGGTGCGGGATTCACCCCTCCACTTT
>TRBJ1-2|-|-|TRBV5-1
CASSSDRSTYGYTF
TGCGCCAGCAGCTCGGACCGGTCCACCTATGGCTACACCTTC
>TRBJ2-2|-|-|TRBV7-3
CASSLTSAGTGELFF
TGTGCCAGCAGCTTAACTAGCGCGGGCACCGGGGAGCTGTTTTTT
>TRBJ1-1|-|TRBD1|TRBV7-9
CASSLAGQVSEAFF
TGTGCCAGCAGCTTAGCGGGACAGGTATCTGAAGCTTTCTTT
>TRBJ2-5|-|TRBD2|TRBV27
CASSKLAGRETQYF
TGTGCCAGCAGTAAACTAGCGGGGCGGGAGACCCAGTACTTC
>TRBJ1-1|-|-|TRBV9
CASSVGGAALSTEAFF
TGTGCCAGCAGCGTAGGGGGGGCAGCCCTTTCCACTGAAGCTTTCTTT
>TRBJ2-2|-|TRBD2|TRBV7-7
CASSKLAGVTGELFF
TGTGCCAGCAGCAAACTAGCGGGGGTTACCGGGGAGCTGTTTTTT
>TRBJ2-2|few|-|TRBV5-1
CASSSQLDLNTGELFF
TGCGCCAGCAGCTCGCAGTTAGACTTGAACACCGGGGAGCTGTTTTTT
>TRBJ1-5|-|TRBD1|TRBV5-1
CASSWAGTGNGQPQHF
TGCGCCAGCAGCTGGGCCGGGACAGGGAACGGGCAGCCCCAGCATTTT
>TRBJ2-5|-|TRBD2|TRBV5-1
CASRFLAGGPLETQYF
TGCGCCAGCAGATTCCTAGCGGGAGGGCCTTTAGAGACCCAGTACTTC
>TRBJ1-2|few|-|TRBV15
CATSRTLGGYTF
TGTGCCACCAGCAGGACTCTAGGAGGCTACACCTTC
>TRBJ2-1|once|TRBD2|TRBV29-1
CSVELAEHNEQFF
TGCAGCGTTGAACTAGCGGAGCACAATGAGCAGTTCTTC
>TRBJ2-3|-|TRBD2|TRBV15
CATSRELLAGATDTQYF
TGTGCCACCAGCAGAGAACTCCTAGCGGGAGCCACAGATACGCAGTATTTT
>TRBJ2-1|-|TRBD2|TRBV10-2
CASSEPSGGRVQFF
TGCGCCAGCAGTGAGCCTAGCGGGGGGAGGGTGCAGTTCTTC
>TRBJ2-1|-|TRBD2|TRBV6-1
CASTRGIGNEQFF
TGTGCCAGCACGCGGGGGATAGGGAATGAGCAGTTCTTC
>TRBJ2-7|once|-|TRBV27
CASGAGALYEQYF
TGTGCCAGCGGGGCGGGGGCCCTCTACGAGCAGTACTTC
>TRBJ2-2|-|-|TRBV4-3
CASSQGPPGAGELFF
TGCGCCAGCAGCCAAGGCCCCCCAGGCGCCGGGGAGCTGTTTTTT
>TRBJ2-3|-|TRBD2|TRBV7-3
CASSLAGADTQYF
TGTGCCAGCAGCTTAGCGGGGGCAGATACGCAGTATTTT